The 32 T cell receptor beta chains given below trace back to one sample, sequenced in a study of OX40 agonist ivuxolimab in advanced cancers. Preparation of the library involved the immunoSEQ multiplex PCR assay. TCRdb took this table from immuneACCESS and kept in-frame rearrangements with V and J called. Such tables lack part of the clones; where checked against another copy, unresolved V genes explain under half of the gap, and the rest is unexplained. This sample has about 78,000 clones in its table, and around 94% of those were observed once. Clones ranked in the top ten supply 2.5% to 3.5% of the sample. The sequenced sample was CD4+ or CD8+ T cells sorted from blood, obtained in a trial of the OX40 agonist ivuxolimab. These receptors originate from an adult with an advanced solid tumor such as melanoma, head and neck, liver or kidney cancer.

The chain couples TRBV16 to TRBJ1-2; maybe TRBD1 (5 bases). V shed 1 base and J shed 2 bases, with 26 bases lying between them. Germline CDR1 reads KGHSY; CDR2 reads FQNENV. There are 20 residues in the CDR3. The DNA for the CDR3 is TGTGCCAGCAGCCAATTGGTCGGGGTCTCCCCACGTGGGGGGAACTATGGCTACACCTTC. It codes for CASSQLVGVSPRGGNYGYTF.

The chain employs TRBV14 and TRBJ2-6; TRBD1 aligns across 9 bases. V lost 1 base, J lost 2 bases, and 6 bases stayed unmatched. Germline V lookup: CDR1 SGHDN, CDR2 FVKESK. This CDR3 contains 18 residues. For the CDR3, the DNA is TGTGCCAGCAGCCAAGTAGGACAGGGGTTCGCTGGGGCCAACGTCCTGACTTTC. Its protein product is CASSQVGQGFAGANVLTF.

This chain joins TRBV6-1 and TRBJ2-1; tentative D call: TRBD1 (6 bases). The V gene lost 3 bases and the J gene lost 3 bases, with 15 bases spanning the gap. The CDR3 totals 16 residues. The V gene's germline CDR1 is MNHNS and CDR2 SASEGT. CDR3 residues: CASSDLLVGGYNEQFF. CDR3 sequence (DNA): TGTGCCAGCAGTGACCTTCTAGTAGGGGGCTACAATGAGCAGTTCTTC.

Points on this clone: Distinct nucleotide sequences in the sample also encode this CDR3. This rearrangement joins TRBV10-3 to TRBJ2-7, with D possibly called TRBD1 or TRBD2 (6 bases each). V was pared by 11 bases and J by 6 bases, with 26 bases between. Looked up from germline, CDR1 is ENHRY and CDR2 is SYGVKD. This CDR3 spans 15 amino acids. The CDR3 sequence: CASLPHDRTEGEQYF. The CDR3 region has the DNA TGTGCCTCCCTACCCCATGACAGGACGGAGGGCGAGCAGTACTTC.

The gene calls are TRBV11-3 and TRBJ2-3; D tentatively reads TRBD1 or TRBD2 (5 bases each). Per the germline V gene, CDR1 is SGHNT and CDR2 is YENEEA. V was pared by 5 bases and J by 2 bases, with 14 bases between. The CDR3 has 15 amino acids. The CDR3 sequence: CASSPRDGFTDTQYF. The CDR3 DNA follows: TGTGCCAGCAGCCCTCGGGACGGATTCACAGATACGCAGTATTTT. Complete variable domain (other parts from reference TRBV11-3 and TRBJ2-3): EAGVVQSPRYKIIEKKQPVAFWCNPISGHNTLYWYLQNLGQGPELLIRYENEEAVDDSQLPKDRFSAERLKGVDSTLKIQPAELGDSAVYLCASSPRDGFTDTQYFGPGTRLTVL.

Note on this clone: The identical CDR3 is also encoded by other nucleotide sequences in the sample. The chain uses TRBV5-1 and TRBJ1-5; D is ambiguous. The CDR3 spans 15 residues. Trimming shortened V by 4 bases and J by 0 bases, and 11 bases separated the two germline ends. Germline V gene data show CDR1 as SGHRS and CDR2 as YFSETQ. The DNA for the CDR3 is TGCGCCAGCAGCGAGGGATCGGATAGCAATCAGCCCCAGCATTTT. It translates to CASSEGSDSNQPQHF.

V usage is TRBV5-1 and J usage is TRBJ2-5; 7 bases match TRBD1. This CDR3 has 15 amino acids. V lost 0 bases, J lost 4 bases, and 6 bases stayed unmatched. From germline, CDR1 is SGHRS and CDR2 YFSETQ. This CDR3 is CASSLVHRGTETQYF. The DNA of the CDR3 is TGCGCCAGCAGCTTGGTGCACAGGGGTACAGAGACCCAGTACTTC.

This CDR3 is CSARAREEQYF. CDR3 nucleotide sequence: TGCAGTGCTAGAGCCAGGGAGGAGCAGTACTTC. The gene calls are TRBV20-1 and TRBJ2-7; either TRBD1 or TRBD2 may fit D (5 bases each). CDR3 length: 11 amino acids. The V end lost 1 base, the J end lost 7 bases, and 8 bases lay between the germline ends. From germline, CDR1 is DFQATT and CDR2 SNEGSKA (reference sequence).

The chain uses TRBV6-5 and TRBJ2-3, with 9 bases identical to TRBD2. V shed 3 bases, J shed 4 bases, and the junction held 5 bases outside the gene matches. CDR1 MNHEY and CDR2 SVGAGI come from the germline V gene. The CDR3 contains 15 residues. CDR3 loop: CASSYVAGEADTQYF. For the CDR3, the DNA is TGTGCCAGCAGTTATGTAGCGGGGGAGGCAGATACGCAGTATTTT.

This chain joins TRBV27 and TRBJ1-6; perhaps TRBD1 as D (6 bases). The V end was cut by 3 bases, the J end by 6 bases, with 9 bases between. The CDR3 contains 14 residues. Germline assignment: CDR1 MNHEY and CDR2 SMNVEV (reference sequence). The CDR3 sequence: CASSFGQFNSPLHF. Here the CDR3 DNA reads TGTGCCAGCAGTTTCGGACAGTTTAATTCACCCCTCCACTTT.

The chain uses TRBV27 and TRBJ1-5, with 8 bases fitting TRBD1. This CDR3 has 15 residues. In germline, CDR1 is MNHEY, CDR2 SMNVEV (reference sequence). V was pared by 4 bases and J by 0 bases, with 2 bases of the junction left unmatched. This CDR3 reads CASSYGQGSNQPQHF. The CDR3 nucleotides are TGTGCCAGCAGTTACGGACAGGGTAGCAATCAGCCCCAGCATTTT.

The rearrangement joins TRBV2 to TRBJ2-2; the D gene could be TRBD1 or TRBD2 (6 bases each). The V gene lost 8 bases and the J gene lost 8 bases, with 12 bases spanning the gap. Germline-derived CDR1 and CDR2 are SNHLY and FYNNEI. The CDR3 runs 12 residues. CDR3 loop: CASSGGAGELFF. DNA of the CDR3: TGTGCCAGCTCCGGGGGCGCGGGGGAGCTGTTTTTT.

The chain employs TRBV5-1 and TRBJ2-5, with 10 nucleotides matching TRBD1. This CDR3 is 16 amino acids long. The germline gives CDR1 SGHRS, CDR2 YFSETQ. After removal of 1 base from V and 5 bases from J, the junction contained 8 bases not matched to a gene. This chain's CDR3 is CASSLRGQGILETQYF. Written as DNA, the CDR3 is TGCGCCAGCAGCTTGCGGGGACAGGGGATTTTGGAGACCCAGTACTTC.

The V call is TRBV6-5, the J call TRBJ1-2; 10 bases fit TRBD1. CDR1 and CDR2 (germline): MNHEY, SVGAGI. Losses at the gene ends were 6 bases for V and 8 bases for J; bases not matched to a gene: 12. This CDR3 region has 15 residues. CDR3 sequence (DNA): TGTGCCAGCAGGCCCCCGGGACAGGGGATGCGAGGCTACACCTTC. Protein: CASRPPGQGMRGYTF.

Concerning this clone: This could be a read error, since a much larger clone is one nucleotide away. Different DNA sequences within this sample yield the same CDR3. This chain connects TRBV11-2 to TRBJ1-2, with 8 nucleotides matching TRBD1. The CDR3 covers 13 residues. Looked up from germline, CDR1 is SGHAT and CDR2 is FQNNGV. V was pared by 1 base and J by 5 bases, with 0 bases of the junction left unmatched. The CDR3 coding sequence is TGTGCCAGCAGCTTAGGACAGGGGTATGGCTACACCTTC. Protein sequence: CASSLGQGYGYTF.

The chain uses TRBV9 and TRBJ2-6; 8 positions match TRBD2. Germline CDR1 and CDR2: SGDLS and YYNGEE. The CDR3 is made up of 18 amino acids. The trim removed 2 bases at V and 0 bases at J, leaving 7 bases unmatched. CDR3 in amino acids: CASSVLSGGVSGANVLTF. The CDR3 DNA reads TGTGCCAGCAGCGTCCTGAGCGGGGGCGTCTCTGGGGCCAACGTCCTGACTTTC.

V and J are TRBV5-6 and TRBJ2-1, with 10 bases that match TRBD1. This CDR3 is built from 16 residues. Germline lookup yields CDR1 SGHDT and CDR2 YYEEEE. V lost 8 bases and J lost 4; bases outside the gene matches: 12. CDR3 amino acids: CASLFSADRGYNEQFF. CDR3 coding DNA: TGTGCCAGTCTTTTCTCCGCGGACAGGGGGTACAATGAGCAGTTCTTC. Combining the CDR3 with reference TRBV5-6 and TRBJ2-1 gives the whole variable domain DAGVTQSPTHLIKTRGQQVTLRCSPKSGHDTVSWYQQALGQGPQFIFQYYEEEERQRGNFPDRFSGHQFPNYSSELNVNALLLGDSALYLCASLFSADRGYNEQFFGPGTRLTVL.

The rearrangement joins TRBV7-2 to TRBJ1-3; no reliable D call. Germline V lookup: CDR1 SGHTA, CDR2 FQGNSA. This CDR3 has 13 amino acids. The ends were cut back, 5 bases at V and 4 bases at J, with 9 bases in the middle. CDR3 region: CASSPVGGNTIYF. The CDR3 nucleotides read TGTGCCAGCAGCCCCGTGGGGGGAAACACCATATATTTT.

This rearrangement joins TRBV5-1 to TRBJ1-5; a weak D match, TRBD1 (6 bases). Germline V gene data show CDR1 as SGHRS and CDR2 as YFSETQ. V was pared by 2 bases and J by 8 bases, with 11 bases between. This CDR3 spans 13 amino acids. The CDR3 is CASSFSGAEPQHF. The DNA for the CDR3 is TGCGCCAGCAGCTTCTCAGGGGCTGAGCCCCAGCATTTT.

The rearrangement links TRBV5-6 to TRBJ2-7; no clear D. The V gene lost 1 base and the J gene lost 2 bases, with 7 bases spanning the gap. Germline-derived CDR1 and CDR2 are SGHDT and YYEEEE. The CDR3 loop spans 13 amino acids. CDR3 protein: CASSLSQPYEQYF. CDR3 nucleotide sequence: TGTGCCAGCAGCTTGTCCCAGCCCTACGAGCAGTACTTC.

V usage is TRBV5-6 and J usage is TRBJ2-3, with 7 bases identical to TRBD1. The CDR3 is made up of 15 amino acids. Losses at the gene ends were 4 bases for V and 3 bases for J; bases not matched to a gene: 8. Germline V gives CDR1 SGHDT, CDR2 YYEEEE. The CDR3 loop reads CASSLGRQGTDTQYF. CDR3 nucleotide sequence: TGTGCCAGCAGCCTGGGGAGACAGGGAACAGATACGCAGTATTTT.

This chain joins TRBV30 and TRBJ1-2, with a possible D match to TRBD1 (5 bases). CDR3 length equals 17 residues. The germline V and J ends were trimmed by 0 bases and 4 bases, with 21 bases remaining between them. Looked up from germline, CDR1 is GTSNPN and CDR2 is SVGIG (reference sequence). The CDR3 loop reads CAWSVLLRRGRGYGYTF. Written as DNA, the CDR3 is TGTGCCTGGAGTGTACTACTTAGGAGGGGTCGAGGCTATGGCTACACCTTC. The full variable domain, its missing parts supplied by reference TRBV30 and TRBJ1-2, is SQTIHQWPATLVQPVGSPLSLECTVEGTSNPNLYWYRQAAGRGLQLLFYSVGIGQISSEVPQNLSASRPQDRQFILSSKKLLLSDSGFYLCAWSVLLRRGRGYGYTFGSGTRLTVV.

CDR3 residues: CASSFGQGHNTEAFF. In nucleotides, the CDR3 is TGTGCCAGCAGCTTCGGTCAGGGCCATAACACTGAAGCTTTCTTT. This chain connects TRBV4-2 to TRBJ1-1, with D perhaps matching TRBD1 (5 bases). From germline, CDR1 is LGHNA and CDR2 YNFKEQ. The germline V and J ends were trimmed by 5 bases and 2 bases, with 15 bases remaining between them. The CDR3 consists of 15 residues.

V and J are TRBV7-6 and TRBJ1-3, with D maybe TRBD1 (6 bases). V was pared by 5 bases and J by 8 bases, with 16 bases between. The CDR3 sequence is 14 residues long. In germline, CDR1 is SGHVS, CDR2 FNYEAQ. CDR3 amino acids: CASSANRVGDTIYF. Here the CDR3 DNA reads TGTGCCAGCAGCGCCAACAGGGTCGGGGACACCATATATTTT. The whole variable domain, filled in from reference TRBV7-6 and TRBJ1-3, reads GAGVSQSPRYKVTKRGQDVALRCDPISGHVSLYWYRQALGQGPEFLTYFNYEAQQDKSGLPNDRFSAERPEGSISTLTIQRTEQRDSAMYRCASSANRVGDTIYFGEGSWLTVV.

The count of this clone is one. The CDR3 coding sequence is TGTGCCACCAGCAGACCAGGACAGGGCCTGAACGAGCAGTACTTC. It encodes CATSRPGQGLNEQYF. V and J are TRBV15 and TRBJ2-7; 8 nucleotides agree with TRBD1. The V and J ends lost 2 bases and 5 bases, in that order; junction bases with no gene match: 8. This CDR3 has 15 amino acids. Germline V gene data show CDR1 as LNHNV and CDR2 as YYDKDF (reference sequence).

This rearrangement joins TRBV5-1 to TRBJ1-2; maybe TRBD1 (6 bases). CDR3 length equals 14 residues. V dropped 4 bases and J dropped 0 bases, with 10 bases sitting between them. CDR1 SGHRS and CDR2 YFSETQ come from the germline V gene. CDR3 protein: CASSLTGANYGYTF. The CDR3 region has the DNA TGCGCCAGCAGCCTGACAGGCGCTAACTATGGCTACACCTTC.

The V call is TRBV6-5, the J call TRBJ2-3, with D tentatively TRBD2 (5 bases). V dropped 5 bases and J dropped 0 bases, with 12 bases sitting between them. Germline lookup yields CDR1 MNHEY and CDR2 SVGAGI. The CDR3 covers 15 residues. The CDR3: CASSPGWVSTDTQYF. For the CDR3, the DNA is TGTGCCAGCAGTCCGGGGTGGGTAAGCACAGATACGCAGTATTTT.

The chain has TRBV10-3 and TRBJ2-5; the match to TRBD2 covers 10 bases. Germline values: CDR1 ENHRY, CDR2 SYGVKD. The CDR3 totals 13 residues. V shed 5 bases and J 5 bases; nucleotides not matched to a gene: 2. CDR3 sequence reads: CAISLAGVETQYF. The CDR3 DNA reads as TGTGCCATCAGTCTAGCGGGAGTTGAGACCCAGTACTTC.

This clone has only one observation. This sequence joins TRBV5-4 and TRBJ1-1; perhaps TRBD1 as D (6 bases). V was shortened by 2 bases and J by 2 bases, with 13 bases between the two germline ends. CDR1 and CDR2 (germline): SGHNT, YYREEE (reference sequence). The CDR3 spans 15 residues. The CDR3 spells CASSFRGPLNTEAFF. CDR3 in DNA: TGTGCCAGCAGCTTCAGGGGACCCCTCAACACTGAAGCTTTCTTT. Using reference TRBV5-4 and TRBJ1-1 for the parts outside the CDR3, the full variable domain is ETGVTQSPTHLIKTRGQQVTLRCSSQSGHNTVSWYQQALGQGPQFIFQYYREEENGRGNFPPRFSGLQFPNYSSELNVNALELDDSALYLCASSFRGPLNTEAFFGQGTRLTVV.

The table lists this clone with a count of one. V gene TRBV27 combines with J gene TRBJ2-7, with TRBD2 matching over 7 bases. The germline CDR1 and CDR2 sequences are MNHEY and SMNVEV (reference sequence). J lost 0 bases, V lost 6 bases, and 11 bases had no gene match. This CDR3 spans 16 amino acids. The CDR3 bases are TGTGCCAGCAGCCTAAGCGGGGCGGTGAGCTCCTACGAGCAGTACTTC. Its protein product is CASSLSGAVSSYEQYF.

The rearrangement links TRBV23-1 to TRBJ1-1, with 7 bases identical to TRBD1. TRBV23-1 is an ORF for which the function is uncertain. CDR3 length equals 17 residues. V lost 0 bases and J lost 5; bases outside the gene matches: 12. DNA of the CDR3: TGCGCCAGCAGTCAATCGTGGAAGGGGGCGACTTTGACTGAAGCTTTCTTT. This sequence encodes CASSQSWKGATLTEAFF.

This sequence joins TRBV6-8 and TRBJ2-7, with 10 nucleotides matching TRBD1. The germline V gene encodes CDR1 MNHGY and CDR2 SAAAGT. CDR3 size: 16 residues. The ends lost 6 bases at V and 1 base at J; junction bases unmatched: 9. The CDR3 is CASSSQGQGESYEQYF. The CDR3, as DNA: TGTGCCAGCAGCTCACAAGGACAGGGGGAATCCTACGAGCAGTACTTC.